This T cell receptor (beta chain) was captured by sequencing in a study of blood T cell repertoires in COVID-19. About the research overall: From the United States, Italy and Spain came samples of acute and convalescent COVID-19. T cells, B-cell-depleted T cells, or PBMCs provided the cDNA or gDNA that served as material.

Looked up from germline, CDR1 is MNHNS and CDR2 is SASEGT. Trimming removed 4 bases from V and 9 bases from J, with 19 bases in between. This CDR3 is built from 16 residues. Per the original data handling: For nucleated cells, counts were estimated from reference gene primer amplification. The data were produced by immunoSEQ multiplex PCR, yet TCRdb's version contains in-frame clones alone and is incomplete. V and J calls and clone size are copied from that table; D and trimming were computed from the DNA. The table records approximately 430,000 clones, about nine tenths of them present only once. The chain combines TRBV6-1 with TRBJ1-6; tentative D call: TRBD1 (5 bases). Sequencing was performed on peripheral blood. The sequence derives from a young woman with active or convalescent COVID-19. CDR3 sequence: CASSAGTPGSSSPLHF. CDR3 nucleotides: TGTGCCAGCAGTGCAGGGACTCCTGGATCTAGTTCACCCCTCCACTTT.